Shown below are 15 T cell receptor beta chains from a single sample sequenced in a study of blood T cell repertoires in COVID-19. Profiling relied on immunoSEQ multiplex PCR, and the TCRdb table lists in-frame clones only, not all of them. The data hold around 100,000 clones, with 80% to 95% observed a single time. The sample taken for sequencing was peripheral blood. These receptors all come from a middle-aged man with active COVID-19.

The chain has TRBV5-1 and TRBJ2-3; D may be TRBD2 (5 bases). Germline lookup yields CDR1 SGHRS and CDR2 YFSETQ. This CDR3 region has 13 residues. The V end was cut by 2 bases, the J end by 4 bases, with 8 bases between. Here the CDR3 reads CASSLLVADTQYF. The CDR3 bases are TGCGCCAGCAGCTTACTAGTGGCAGATACGCAGTATTTT.

The genes are TRBV12-3 or TRBV12-4 and TRBJ1-6; D call uncertain. The CDR3 extends over 12 amino acids. V lost 7 bases to trimming and J lost 9 bases, with 10 bases between them. The CDR3 DNA reads as TGTGCCAGCACCATGGGAGTTTCACCCCTCCACTTT. This translates into CASTMGVSPLHF.

The J gene is TRBJ2-5, the V gene TRBV10-1; TRBD1 matches 9 bases. In germline, CDR1 is WNHNN, CDR2 SYGVQD (reference sequence). V shed 7 bases, J shed 5 bases, and the junction held 11 bases outside the gene matches. There are 15 residues in the CDR3. The CDR3 DNA sequence: TGCGCCAGCAAGCTACAGGGGGCTGCTTTGGAGACCCAGTACTTC. Amino acids: CASKLQGAALETQYF.

V usage is TRBV7-9 and J usage is TRBJ1-6; D call uncertain. The germline CDR1 and CDR2 sequences are SEHNR and FQNEAQ (reference sequence). The V gene lost 2 bases and the J gene lost 8 bases, with 4 bases spanning the gap. The CDR3 covers 12 residues. This CDR3 reads CASSLTDSPLHF. CDR3 coding DNA: TGTGCCAGCAGCTTAACGGATTCACCCCTCCACTTT.

The chain recombines TRBV30 with TRBJ2-5; 8 nucleotides align to TRBD2. The CDR3 consists of 15 residues. Germline assignment: CDR1 GTSNPN and CDR2 SVGIG (reference sequence). V was clipped by 5 bases and J by 5 bases; unmatched bases: 13. CDR3 region: CAWSRFGAGVETQYF. CDR3 DNA sequence: TGTGCCTGGTCCCGGTTTGGAGCGGGAGTGGAGACCCAGTACTTC.

This chain links TRBV11-3 with TRBJ1-1; possibly TRBD1 for D (5 bases). CDR1 and CDR2 (germline): SGHNT, YENEEA. V was cut by 1 base and J by 0 bases, with 12 bases left in between. CDR3 length equals 16 residues. CDR3 sequence reads: CASSLVGGVVNTEAFF. CDR3 sequence (DNA): TGTGCCAGCAGCTTAGTGGGGGGTGTGGTGAACACTGAAGCTTTCTTT.

Points on this clone: One junction end does not reproduce the germline sequence, and a read error may be involved. The chain links TRBV5-1 to TRBJ2-7; TRBD1 agrees at 7 bases. This CDR3 has 14 residues. Looked up from germline, CDR1 is SGHRS and CDR2 is YFSETQ. CDR3 coding DNA: TGCGCCAGCAGTTTGGGGACAGCGCCCTACGAGCAGTACTTC. Protein: CASSLGTAPYEQYF.

This clone has only one observation. V is TRBV14 and J is TRBJ2-1, with 10 bases aligning to TRBD2. V was clipped by 1 base and J by 7 bases; unmatched bases: 1. The CDR3 is 14 residues long. Looked up from germline, CDR1 is SGHDN and CDR2 is FVKESK. The CDR3 sequence: CASSQALAGNEQFF. The CDR3, as DNA: TGTGCCAGCAGCCAAGCACTAGCGGGGAATGAGCAGTTCTTC.

A single count supports this clone. The chain recombines TRBV19 with TRBJ1-2; possibly TRBD1 for D (5 bases). The CDR3 runs 13 residues. Germline CDR1 and CDR2: LNHDA and SQIVND (reference sequence). With 5 bases removed from V and 2 bases from J, the gap between germline ends came to 9 bases. CDR3 residues: CASSSTANYGYTF. The CDR3 DNA follows: TGTGCCAGTAGTTCGACAGCGAACTATGGCTACACCTTC.

V gene TRBV10-3 combines with J gene TRBJ2-1; D is perhaps TRBD2 (5 bases). This CDR3 comprises 13 residues. V shed 0 bases and J shed 7 bases, with 7 bases lying between them. Germline CDR1 reads ENHRY; CDR2 reads SYGVKD. The CDR3 reads CAISESTGNEQFF. The CDR3 DNA is TGTGCCATCAGTGAGTCGACGGGGAATGAGCAGTTCTTC.

The gene calls are TRBV6-5 and TRBJ2-1; tentative D call: TRBD2 (6 bases). CDR3 size: 15 residues. Germline CDR1 and CDR2: MNHEY and SVGAGI. The V end was cut by 4 bases, the J end by 5 bases, with 15 bases between. As DNA, the CDR3 is TGTGCCAGCAGTTCGAGGAGGGATCGGAACAATGAGCAGTTCTTC. Amino acid sequence: CASSSRRDRNNEQFF.

The chain has TRBV15 and TRBJ2-1; 9 positions agree with TRBD2. The germline gives CDR1 LNHNV, CDR2 YYDKDF (reference sequence). The length of the CDR3 is 18 residues. Trimming cost V 5 bases and J 3 bases; bases outside gene matches: 14. DNA for the CDR3: TGTGCCACCAGCCGGGACACCTACTTAGCGGGAGACTACAATGAGCAGTTCTTC. This encodes CATSRDTYLAGDYNEQFF.

This chain joins TRBV5-1 and TRBJ1-4; 10 nucleotides agree with TRBD1. The CDR3 extends over 14 amino acids. Trimming at V came to 4 bases and at J to 7 bases, leaving 4 bases not matched to a gene. The germline gives CDR1 SGHRS, CDR2 YFSETQ. CDR3 in amino acids: CASSPRQGAEKLFF. The CDR3 nucleotides read TGCGCCAGCAGCCCCCGACAGGGGGCTGAAAAACTGTTTTTT.

The table lists this clone with a few counts. The chain combines TRBV2 with TRBJ1-4; D unresolved. CDR3 length: 13 amino acids. V was cut by 8 bases and J by 5 bases, with 12 bases left in between. Germline loops: CDR1 SNHLY, CDR2 FYNNEI. DNA of the CDR3: TGTGCCAGCGGCAGACTTATCAATGAAAAACTGTTTTTT. This codes for CASGRLINEKLFF. Drawing the rest from reference TRBV2 and TRBJ1-4, the complete variable domain is EPEVTQTPSHQVTQMGQEVILRCVPISNHLYFYWYRQILGQKVEFLVSFYNNEISEKSEIFDDQFSVERPDGSNFTLKIRSTKLEDSAMYFCASGRLINEKLFFGSGTQLSVL.

For this clone: One end of the junction fails to match germline, which may point to a read error. The chain combines TRBV16 with TRBJ2-1, with D perhaps matching TRBD2 (5 bases). This CDR3 is 11 amino acids long. Germline lookup yields CDR1 KGHSY and CDR2 FQNENV. CDR3 in amino acids: CASSQTGMAVF. DNA of the CDR3: TGTGCCAGCAGCCAAACCGGGATGGCTGTCTTC.